The rows below give T cell receptor beta chains drawn from one sample of a study of T cell repertoires in cytomegalovirus infection. A single record per CDR3 protein comes from TCRdb applying MiXCR to the reads. The table records around 300,000 distinct CDR3 sequences, 25% of them present only once. The antigens these receptors bind are not known. This specimen was cultured PBMCs, taken from culture after CMV antigen stimulation. The receptors come from a human donor in good health (CMV status not recorded). Some clones in this sample may be carry-over from other donors' samples. CDR3s include the opening cysteine and the closing phenylalanine or tryptophan. D genes are given only for firm matches. Clone size is shown for a subset of rows, as once, few, many or a class of expanded clone.

j_call d_call v_call clone_size cdr3_nt cdr3_aa
TRBJ2-2 TRBD2 TRBV12-3/TRBV12-4 - TGTGCCAGCACCCGGACTAGCACCGGGGAGCTGTTTTTT CASTRTSTGELFF
TRBJ2-3 TRBD2 TRBV25-1 many TGTGCCAGCACCCCTGAACTAGCGGGAGATAATCTTGATACGCAGTATTTT CASTPELAGDNLDTQYF
TRBJ1-1 - TRBV11-2 few TGTGCCAGCAGCTTAGCCTCGTTAATGAACACTGAAGCTTTCTTT CASSLASLMNTEAFF
TRBJ2-5 - TRBV7-6 - TGTGCCAGCAGCTTAGTGTCGGCTTCCCAAGAGACCCAGTACTTC CASSLVSASQETQYF
TRBJ2-1 - TRBV19 - TGTGCCAGTAGTATAGGAACGGCGAGCTCCTACAATGAGCAGTTCTTC CASSIGTASSYNEQFF
TRBJ1-1 TRBD1 TRBV23-1 few TGCGCCAGCAGTCAACGAGGCTCCGGGACAGCTTCCCGACGATCATTGAACACTGAAGCTTTCTTT CASSQRGSGTASRRSLNTEAFF
TRBJ1-1 TRBD1 TRBV6-8 - TGTGCCAGCAGCGAAAGGACAGGGCACACTGAAGCTTTCTTT CASSERTGHTEAFF
TRBJ2-5 TRBD2 TRBV7-6 many TGTGCCAGCAGCTTAGCGGGACTAGGACGACAAGAGACCCAGTACTTC CASSLAGLGRQETQYF
TRBJ2-6 - TRBV6-2/TRBV6-3 - TGTGCCAGCAGTTGGAAGGGGTCTGGGGCCAACGTCCTGACTTTC CASSWKGSGANVLTF
TRBJ2-1 TRBD2 TRBV4-1 few TGTGCCAGCAGCGGCCCGGGAGGGTTCTACAATGAGCAGTTCTTC CASSGPGGFYNEQFF
TRBJ2-7 TRBD2 TRBV10-3 - TGTGCCATCAGTGAGACTAGCGGGGGAGAGGGGGCCTACGAGCAGTACTTC CAISETSGGEGAYEQYF
TRBJ2-1 TRBD2 TRBV12-3/TRBV12-4 - TGTGCCAGCAGTATGTTGACGGGAGGAGATGAGCAGTTCTTC CASSMLTGGDEQFF
TRBJ2-2 - TRBV4-3 few TGCGCCAGCAGCCAAGATCGCGGAGTCACCGGGGAGCTGTTTTTT CASSQDRGVTGELFF
TRBJ1-1 - TRBV7-8 few TGTGCCAGCAGCGTCCGCGGGGGTACTGAAGCTTTCTTT CASSVRGGTEAFF
TRBJ2-3 TRBD1 TRBV7-2 few TGTGCCAGCAGCTTTGGGACAGGGCCAGATACGCAGTATTTT CASSFGTGPDTQYF
TRBJ2-2 TRBD1 TRBV7-9 many TGTGCCAGCACCACCGGACAGGGGGCGAGTACCGGGGAGCTGTTTTTT CASTTGQGASTGELFF
TRBJ1-5 - TRBV6-1 few TGTGCCAGCAGTCCTTGGACCACCGGGGCAAATCAGCCCCAGCATTTT CASSPWTTGANQPQHF
TRBJ2-2 TRBD2 TRBV4-1 - TGCGCCAGCAGCCCCGCAGCGGGAAAGGGCACCGGGGAGCTGTTTTTT CASSPAAGKGTGELFF
TRBJ1-5 - TRBV7-2 many TGTGCCAGCAGCTCGCAGGGGCATAGCAATCAGCCCCAGCATTTT CASSSQGHSNQPQHF
TRBJ2-7 TRBD2 TRBV6-2/TRBV6-3 few TGTGCCAGCAGTTACTCCCCGGCGGGAGGGTTACAATCCTACGAGCAGTACTTC CASSYSPAGGLQSYEQYF
TRBJ1-1 - TRBV6-4 - TGTGCCAGCAGTGTGTTTGAGGGGGGCACTGAAGCTTTCTTT CASSVFEGGTEAFF
TRBJ2-6 - TRBV19 few TGTGCCAGTAGCACAGACTCTGGGGCCAACGTCCTGACTTTC CASSTDSGANVLTF
TRBJ1-1 - TRBV18 - TGTGCCAGCTCACCATCCCGGCCTGAAGCTTTCTTT CASSPSRPEAFF
TRBJ2-2 - TRBV10-3 few TGTGCCATCTCAAAGGTGCCCCCCCAGAACGGGGAGCTGTTTTTT CAISKVPPQNGELFF
TRBJ2-5 - TRBV7-6 many TGTGCCAGCAGCATGGACGGATTCCAAGAGACCCAGTACTTC CASSMDGFQETQYF
TRBJ2-1 TRBD2 TRBV4-1 many TGCGCCAGCAGTCGGACTAGCGGGGGATACAATGAGCAGTTCTTC CASSRTSGGYNEQFF
TRBJ2-1 TRBD2 TRBV7-8 many TGTGCCAGCAGCCCCCACCGTCGAGGGAGGGCCTCCTACAATGAGCAGTTCTTC CASSPHRRGRASYNEQFF
TRBJ2-1 TRBD2 TRBV12-3/TRBV12-4 - TGTGCCAGCAGTTTTAAGACTAGCGGGAGACGGGAGCAGTTCTTC CASSFKTSGRREQFF
TRBJ2-3 TRBD2 TRBV7-2 many TGTGCCAGCAGCTATGGACTAGCGGGAGGCACAGATACGCAGTATTTT CASSYGLAGGTDTQYF
TRBJ2-3 TRBD1 TRBV9 few TGTGCCAGCAGCCCCCATATACCGGGACAGCGGAATGATACGCAGTATTTT CASSPHIPGQRNDTQYF
TRBJ1-1 - TRBV7-8 many TGTGCCAGTTCTACTTGGGGAGAGGAAAGTGAAGCTTTCTTT CASSTWGEESEAFF